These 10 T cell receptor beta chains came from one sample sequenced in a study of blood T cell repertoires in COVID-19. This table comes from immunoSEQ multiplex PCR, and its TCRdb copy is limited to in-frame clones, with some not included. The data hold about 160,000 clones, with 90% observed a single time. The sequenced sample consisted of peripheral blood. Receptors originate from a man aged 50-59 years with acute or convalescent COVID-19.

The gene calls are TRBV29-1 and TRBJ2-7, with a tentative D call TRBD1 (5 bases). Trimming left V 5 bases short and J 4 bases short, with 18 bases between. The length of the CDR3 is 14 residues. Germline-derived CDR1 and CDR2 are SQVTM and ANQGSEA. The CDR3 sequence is CSVLPEQDGYEQYF. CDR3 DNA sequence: TGCAGCGTTCTCCCGGAACAGGACGGATACGAGCAGTACTTC.

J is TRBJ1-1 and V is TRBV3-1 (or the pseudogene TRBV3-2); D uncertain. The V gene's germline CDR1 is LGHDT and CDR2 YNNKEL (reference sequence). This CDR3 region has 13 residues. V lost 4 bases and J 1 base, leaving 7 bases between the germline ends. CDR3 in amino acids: CASSLQTNTEAFF. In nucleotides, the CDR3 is TGTGCCAGCAGCCTACAGACGAACACTGAAGCTTTCTTT.

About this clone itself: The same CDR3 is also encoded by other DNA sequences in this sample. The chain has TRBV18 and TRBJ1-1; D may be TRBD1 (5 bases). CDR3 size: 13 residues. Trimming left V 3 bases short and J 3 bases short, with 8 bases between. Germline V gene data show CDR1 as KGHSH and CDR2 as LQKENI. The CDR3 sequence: CASSPREDTEAFF. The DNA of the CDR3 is TGTGCCAGCTCACCCAGGGAGGACACTGAAGCTTTCTTT. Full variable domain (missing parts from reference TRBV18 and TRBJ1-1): NAGVMQNPRHLVRRRGQEARLRCSPMKGHSHVYWYRQLPEEGLKFMVYLQKENIIDESGMPKERFSAEFPKEGPSILRIQQVVRGDSAAYFCASSPREDTEAFFGQGTRLTVV.

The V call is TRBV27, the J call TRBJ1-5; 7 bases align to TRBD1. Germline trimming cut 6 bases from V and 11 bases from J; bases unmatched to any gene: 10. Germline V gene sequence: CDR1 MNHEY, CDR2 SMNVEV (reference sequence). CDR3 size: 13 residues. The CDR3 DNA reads TGTGCCAGCAGCCGAGGGGGCTCTGGGGCCCAGCATTTT. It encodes CASSRGGSGAQHF.

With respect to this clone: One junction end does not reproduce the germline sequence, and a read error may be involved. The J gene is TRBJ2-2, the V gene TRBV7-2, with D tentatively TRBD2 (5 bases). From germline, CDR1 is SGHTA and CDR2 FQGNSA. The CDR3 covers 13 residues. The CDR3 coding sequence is TGTGCCAGCAGCTTAGTGTTCACCGGGGAGCTATTTTTT. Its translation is CASSLVFTGELFF. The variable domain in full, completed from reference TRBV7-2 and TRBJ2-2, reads GAGVSQSPSNKVTEKGKDVELRCDPISGHTALYWYRQSLGQGLEFLIYFQGNSAPDKSGLPSDRFSAERTGGSVSTLTIQRTQQEDSAVYLCASSLVFTGELFFGEGSRLTVL.

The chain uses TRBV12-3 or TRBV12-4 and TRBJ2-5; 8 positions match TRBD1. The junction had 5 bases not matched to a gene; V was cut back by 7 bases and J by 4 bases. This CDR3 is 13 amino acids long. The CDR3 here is CASTPGQGETQYF. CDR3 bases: TGTGCCAGCACCCCCGGACAGGGAGAGACCCAGTACTTC.

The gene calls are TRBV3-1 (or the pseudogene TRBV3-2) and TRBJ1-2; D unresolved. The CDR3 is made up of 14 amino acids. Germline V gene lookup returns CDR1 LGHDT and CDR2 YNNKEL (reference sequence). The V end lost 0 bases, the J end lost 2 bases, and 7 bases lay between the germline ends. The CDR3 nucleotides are TGTGCCAGCAGCCAAGATTGGCAGAACTATGGCTACACCTTC. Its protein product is CASSQDWQNYGYTF.

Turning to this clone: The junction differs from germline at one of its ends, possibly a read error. CDR3 sequence reads: CAVRQGNTEAFF. CDR3 DNA: TGTGCCGTCAGACAGGGGAACACTGAAGCTTTCTTT. This chain links TRBV10-3 with TRBJ1-1; 7 nucleotides align to TRBD1. The CDR3 covers 12 residues. CDR1 and CDR2 from the germline V gene are ENHRY and SYGVKD.

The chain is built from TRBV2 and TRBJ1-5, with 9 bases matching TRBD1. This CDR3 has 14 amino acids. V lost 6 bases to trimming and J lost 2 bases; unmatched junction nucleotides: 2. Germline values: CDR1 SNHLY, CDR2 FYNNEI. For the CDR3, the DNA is TGTGCCAGCAGCCGGACAGGGGGCAATCAGCCCCAGCATTTT. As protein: CASSRTGGNQPQHF.

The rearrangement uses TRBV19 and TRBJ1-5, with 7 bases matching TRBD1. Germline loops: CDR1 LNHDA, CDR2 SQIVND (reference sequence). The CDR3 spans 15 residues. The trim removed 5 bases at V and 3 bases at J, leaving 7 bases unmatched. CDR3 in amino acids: CASSSSDRFNQPQHF. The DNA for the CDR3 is TGTGCCAGTAGTTCCTCGGACAGGTTCAATCAGCCCCAGCATTTT.